The 32 T cell receptor beta chains below come from one sample, sequenced in a study of Graves' ophthalmopathy and Graves' hyperthyroidism. Amplified material comprised TCR beta CDR3 regions derived from RNA transcripts. Amplification began with first-round RT-PCR using HTBI primers, then second-round multiplex PCR was performed. One entry per CDR3 protein results from TCRdb running MiXCR on the multiplex PCR reads. The sample records about 170,000 distinct CDR3 sequences, 30% to 45% being singletons. Sequencing used peripheral blood. Source of these receptors: a woman aged 40-49 years with Graves' ophthalmopathy.

This clonotype appeared many times. The gene calls are TRBV7-3 and TRBJ2-5; D might be TRBD1 (6 bases). Between the trimmed V and J ends, which lost 5 bases and 5 bases, there was a span of 21 bases. Germline lookup yields CDR1 SGHTA and CDR2 FQGTGA. The CDR3 totals 16 residues. In DNA, the CDR3 is TGTGCCAGCAGCCCTAACCCCCTGGGGGCGCGGGAGACCCAGTACTTC. It yields the protein CASSPNPLGARETQYF. Variable domain in full (rest from reference TRBV7-3 and TRBJ2-5): GAGVSQTPSNKVTEKGKYVELRCDPISGHTALYWYRQSLGQGPEFLIYFQGTGAADDSGLPNDRFFAVRPEGSVSTLKIQRTERGDSAVYLCASSPNPLGARETQYFGPGTRLLVL.

This clonotype was found many times. The V and J genes are TRBV3-1 and TRBJ1-1; the D is unclear. Germline values: CDR1 LGHDT, CDR2 YNNKEL (reference sequence). Trimming stripped 2 bases from V and 5 bases from J, with 6 bases between. This CDR3 has 12 residues. The CDR3 protein is CASSQLRTEAFF. The CDR3 DNA sequence: TGTGCCAGCAGCCAACTTCGGACTGAAGCTTTCTTT.

The chain has TRBV7-3 and TRBJ2-5; D is uncertain. The V and J ends lost 2 bases and 5 bases respectively, with 9 bases between them. Per germline, CDR1 SGHTA and CDR2 FQGTGA. CDR3 length: 13 residues. CDR3 bases: TGTGCCAGCAGCTTAGCGGCTTTCGAGACCCAGTACTTC. It translates to CASSLAAFETQYF.

This clonotype occurred many times. This chain joins TRBV7-9 and TRBJ1-2; the D is unclear. V lost 4 bases and J 5 bases, leaving 11 bases between the germline ends. The CDR3 sequence is 13 residues long. Germline V gene sequence: CDR1 SEHNR, CDR2 FQNEAQ (reference sequence). The CDR3 DNA reads as TGTGCCAGCAGCTCCCCTGGGTTTTATGGCTACACCTTC. This gives the protein CASSSPGFYGYTF.

This clonotype was observed many times. The V and J genes are TRBV20-1 and TRBJ1-1; tentative D call: TRBD1 (5 bases). V gave up 2 bases and J gave up 5 bases, with 21 bases separating them. The CDR3 length is 16 residues. Germline CDR1 reads DFQATT; CDR2 reads SNEGSKA (reference sequence). CDR3 bases: TGCAGTGCTAGATTCCCCCTCGGGGGACCCAAAACTGAAGCTTTCTTT. Translating gives CSARFPLGGPKTEAFF.

This clonotype was observed at least ten times. The chain employs TRBV28 and TRBJ1-1; the D gene is possibly TRBD1 (5 bases). The CDR3 is 12 residues long. Deletions cut 10 bases from V and 2 bases from J, with 11 bases between. Looked up from germline, CDR1 is MDHEN and CDR2 is SYDVKM. CDR3 amino acids: CATAGPNTEAFF. For the CDR3, the DNA is TGTGCCACCGCGGGGCCTAACACTGAAGCTTTCTTT. Combining the CDR3 with reference TRBV28 and TRBJ1-1 gives the whole variable domain DVKVTQSSRYLVKRTGEKVFLECVQDMDHENMFWYRQDPGLGLRLIYFSYDVKMKEKGDIPEGYSVSREKKERFSLILESASTNQTSMYLCATAGPNTEAFFGQGTRLTVV.

This clonotype was seen repeatedly, ten times or more. The V and J genes are TRBV6-1 and TRBJ1-5; the match to TRBD1 covers 7 bases. Germline lookup yields CDR1 MNHNS and CDR2 SASEGT. The CDR3 contains 13 residues. Germline trimming cut 6 bases from V and 4 bases from J; bases unmatched to any gene: 3. As DNA, the CDR3 is TGTGCCAGCAGAACGACAGGGAATCAGCCCCAGCATTTT. Amino acid sequence: CASRTTGNQPQHF.

This clonotype was recorded at least ten times. The chain uses TRBV20-1 and TRBJ2-7; weak D call: TRBD1 (5 bases). The V gene's germline CDR1 is DFQATT and CDR2 SNEGSKA (reference sequence). V dropped 1 base and J dropped 2 bases, with 9 bases sitting between them. This CDR3 comprises 13 residues. The CDR3 protein is CSARGGPTYEQYF. The CDR3 nucleotides read TGCAGTGCTAGAGGGGGCCCAACCTACGAGCAGTACTTC.

This chain connects TRBV28 to TRBJ2-7, with D possibly matching TRBD1 (5 bases). From germline, CDR1 is MDHEN and CDR2 SYDVKM. The CDR3 extends over 17 amino acids. V was cut by 4 bases and J by 5 bases, with 24 bases left in between. In DNA form, the CDR3 reads TGTGCCAGCAGTTACCCTTCCCAGGGCCCCCGATCGAACGAGCAGTACTTC. Its translation is CASSYPSQGPRSNEQYF.

The J gene is TRBJ2-4, the V gene TRBV2; D tentatively reads TRBD1 or TRBD2 (5 bases each). The CDR3 consists of 14 residues. Germline CDR1 reads SNHLY; CDR2 reads FYNNEI. Trimming left V 3 bases short and J 5 bases short, with 11 bases between. In nucleotides, the CDR3 is TGTGCCAGCAGTGAGGGACCCGGGGAAAACATTCAGTACTTC. It codes for CASSEGPGENIQYF. Variable domain in full (rest from reference TRBV2 and TRBJ2-4): EPEVTQTPSHQVTQMGQEVILRCVPISNHLYFYWYRQILGQKVEFLVSFYNNEISEKSEIFDDQFSVERPDGSNFTLKIRSTKLEDSAMYFCASSEGPGENIQYFGAGTRLSVL.

This clonotype was counted only a few times. The chain has TRBV11-3 and TRBJ2-7; D remains ambiguous. The CDR3 consists of 14 residues. V gave up 2 bases and J gave up 2 bases, with 10 bases separating them. The germline V gene encodes CDR1 SGHNT and CDR2 YENEEA. The CDR3 is CASSLTDAAYEQYF. CDR3 DNA sequence: TGTGCCAGCAGCTTAACTGACGCAGCCTACGAGCAGTACTTC. The full variable domain, its missing parts supplied by reference TRBV11-3 and TRBJ2-7, is EAGVVQSPRYKIIEKKQPVAFWCNPISGHNTLYWYLQNLGQGPELLIRYENEEAVDDSQLPKDRFSAERLKGVDSTLKIQPAELGDSAVYLCASSLTDAAYEQYFGPGTRLTVT.

The chain is built from TRBV30 and TRBJ2-2; the D is unclear. The V end was cut by 0 bases, the J end by 4 bases, with 9 bases between. Germline CDR1 and CDR2: GTSNPN and SVGIG (reference sequence). The CDR3 is made up of 14 amino acids. The DNA of the CDR3 is TGTGCCTGGAGTGTGCCCCCGGCCACCGGGGAGCTGTTTTTT. Protein sequence: CAWSVPPATGELFF.

This clonotype showed up many times. The chain carries TRBV2 and TRBJ1-6; 8 nucleotides align to TRBD1. Trimming at V came to 3 bases and at J to 6 bases, leaving 4 bases not matched to a gene. Germline CDR1 reads SNHLY; CDR2 reads FYNNEI. This CDR3 contains 15 residues. CDR3 loop: CASSDGQGSNSPLHF. CDR3 bases: TGTGCCAGCAGTGATGGACAGGGCAGTAATTCACCCCTCCACTTT.

This clonotype was recorded only once. V gene TRBV20-1 combines with J gene TRBJ1-2; unclear D gene. The CDR3 sequence is 13 residues long. CDR1 and CDR2 (germline): DFQATT, SNEGSKA (reference sequence). With 3 bases removed from V and 8 bases from J, the gap between germline ends came to 16 bases. CDR3 in amino acids: CSASHPVLSGYTF. CDR3 nucleotide sequence: TGCAGTGCTAGTCATCCCGTTTTATCCGGCTACACCTTC.

This clonotype has a count of ten or more. This chain uses TRBV15 with TRBJ2-5; 12 positions agree with TRBD2. The CDR3 spans 19 residues. Germline CDR1 reads LNHNV; CDR2 reads YYDKDF (reference sequence). J lost 2 bases, V lost 0 bases, and 10 bases had no gene match. In nucleotides, the CDR3 is TGTGCCACCAGCAGAGATCACAGACTAGCGGGGGCCCTACAAGAGACCCAGTACTTC. Translating it yields CATSRDHRLAGALQETQYF.

J is TRBJ1-1 and V is TRBV28, with D unresolved. Trimming left V 6 bases short and J 5 bases short, with 13 bases between. The germline gives CDR1 MDHEN, CDR2 SYDVKM. The CDR3 totals 13 residues. DNA of the CDR3: TGTGCCAGCAGCTCGGGATCGGGGACTGAAGCTTTCTTT. The encoded protein is CASSSGSGTEAFF.

This clonotype was observed at least ten times. CDR3 in DNA: TGTGCCAGCTCACATCCCCCAGACTCCTACGAGCAGTACTTC. Amino acids: CASSHPPDSYEQYF. The chain links TRBV18 to TRBJ2-7; no reliable D call. Germline V gene lookup returns CDR1 KGHSH and CDR2 LQKENI. V lost 4 bases and J lost 0, with 10 bases in between. The length of the CDR3 is 14 residues.

This clonotype has ten or more counts. The gene calls are TRBV11-3 and TRBJ2-7, with D possibly being TRBD1 (10 bases). The germline V gene encodes CDR1 SGHNT and CDR2 YENEEA. The CDR3 is 20 residues long. The V end was cut by 0 bases, the J end by 6 bases, with 30 bases between. CDR3 DNA: TGTGCCAGCAGCTTAGAGGAATGGGACAGGGGATCTCCTAGCGGGACCGAGCAGTACTTC. Its translation is CASSLEEWDRGSPSGTEQYF. The full variable domain, its missing parts supplied by reference TRBV11-3 and TRBJ2-7, is EAGVVQSPRYKIIEKKQPVAFWCNPISGHNTLYWYLQNLGQGPELLIRYENEEAVDDSQLPKDRFSAERLKGVDSTLKIQPAELGDSAVYLCASSLEEWDRGSPSGTEQYFGPGTRLTVT.

This clonotype was observed at least ten times. The V gene is TRBV6-5, the J gene TRBJ1-1; D call uncertain. V was shortened by 9 bases and J by 6 bases, with 20 bases between the two germline ends. CDR3 length equals 14 residues. Germline assignment: CDR1 MNHEY and CDR2 SVGAGI. In nucleotides, the CDR3 is TGTGCCAGTGGGATTAGCGGCTTTTTCTCTGAAGCTTTCTTT. Protein product: CASGISGFFSEAFF.

This clonotype appeared many times. This rearrangement joins TRBV28 to TRBJ1-2; 12 bases line up with TRBD1. V was clipped by 1 base and J by 7 bases; unmatched bases: 16. CDR3 length equals 19 residues. Germline values: CDR1 MDHEN, CDR2 SYDVKM. Here the CDR3 DNA reads TGTGCCAGCAGTTTATCCGAACCGGGACAGGGGGCCTCAACTGGTGGCTACACCTTC. This translates into CASSLSEPGQGASTGGYTF.

This clonotype was observed many times. The rearrangement links TRBV19 to TRBJ2-7; D unclear. The CDR3 is 12 amino acids. Trimming pared 6 bases from V and 4 bases from J, leaving 10 bases between. Germline CDR1 LNHDA, CDR2 SQIVND (reference sequence). The CDR3: CASRPFVYEQYF. The CDR3 coding sequence is TGTGCCAGTAGGCCCTTTGTTTACGAGCAGTACTTC.

Regarding this clonotype: The CDR3 does not close with the conserved phenylalanine or tryptophan, likely indicating a read error. The chain couples TRBV12-3 or TRBV12-4 to TRBJ1-1; no reliable D call. This CDR3 is built from 11 residues. Trimming pared 3 bases from V and 3 bases from J, leaving 2 bases between. Written as DNA, the CDR3 is TGTGCCAGCAGTTTCCACACTGAAGCTTTCTTA. It specifies CASSFHTEAFL.

The gene calls are TRBV20-1 and TRBJ2-2; D gene unclear. CDR3 size: 11 residues. In germline, CDR1 is DFQATT, CDR2 SNEGSKA (reference sequence). The germline V and J ends were trimmed by 7 bases and 3 bases, with 6 bases remaining between them. CDR3 bases: TGCAGTGGGTCTCACACCGGGGAGCTGTTTTTT. Its protein product is CSGSHTGELFF.

In this sample, this clonotype turned up many times. This chain uses TRBV6-2 or TRBV6-3 with TRBJ2-5; 13 bases map to TRBD2. V lost 2 bases and J lost 5; bases outside the gene matches: 8. The CDR3 loop spans 17 amino acids. CDR1 and CDR2 from the germline V gene are MNHEY and SVGEGT. The CDR3 protein is CASSYRRLAGGMETQYF. The CDR3 coding sequence is TGTGCCAGCAGTTACAGGAGACTAGCGGGAGGAATGGAGACCCAGTACTTC.

This clonotype was detected many times. The CDR3 DNA is TGTGCCAGCAGCCCGGGACAGCTGGAGACCCAGTACTTC. Translation gives CASSPGQLETQYF. This chain joins TRBV12-3 or TRBV12-4 and TRBJ2-5; 7 positions agree with TRBD1. The J segment lost 5 bases and the V segment lost 6 bases, leaving 6 bases of the junction unmatched. The length of the CDR3 is 13 residues.

This clonotype appeared a few times. V gene TRBV6-5 combines with J gene TRBJ2-5, with TRBD2 as a possible D gene (6 bases). This CDR3 has 16 amino acids. Between the trimmed V and J ends, which lost 0 bases and 4 bases, there was a span of 15 bases. In germline, CDR1 is MNHEY, CDR2 SVGAGI. CDR3 residues: CASSYSGAWGGETQYF. As DNA, the CDR3 is TGTGCCAGCAGTTACTCGGGTGCCTGGGGAGGAGAGACCCAGTACTTC.

The sample holds many counts of this clonotype. The V call is TRBV6-5, the J call TRBJ1-2; 7 nucleotides line up with TRBD1. In germline, CDR1 is MNHEY, CDR2 SVGAGI. V shed 6 bases and J 4 bases; nucleotides not matched to a gene: 11. CDR3 length equals 15 residues. CDR3 nucleotide sequence: TGTGCCAGCAGGCGGGCAGGGGGTACTAGCTATGGCTACACCTTC. Translating gives CASRRAGGTSYGYTF.

This clonotype was recorded at least ten times. The chain is built from TRBV7-6 and TRBJ1-5; no clear D gene. The germline V and J ends were trimmed by 5 bases and 1 base, with 18 bases remaining between them. There are 17 residues in the CDR3. Germline V gene sequence: CDR1 SGHVS, CDR2 FNYEAQ. The CDR3 reads CASSRGWAGSSNQPQHF. CDR3 nucleotide sequence: TGTGCCAGCAGCCGAGGGTGGGCGGGATCGAGCAATCAGCCCCAGCATTTT. The full variable domain, its missing parts supplied by reference TRBV7-6 and TRBJ1-5, is GAGVSQSPRYKVTKRGQDVALRCDPISGHVSLYWYRQALGQGPEFLTYFNYEAQQDKSGLPNDRFSAERPEGSISTLTIQRTEQRDSAMYRCASSRGWAGSSNQPQHFGDGTRLSIL.

The gene calls are TRBV6-1 and TRBJ1-2, with D maybe TRBD1 (6 bases). This CDR3 has 15 residues. Trimming removed 6 bases at V and 0 bases at J, with 14 bases between. The V gene's germline CDR1 is MNHNS and CDR2 SASEGT. This CDR3 reads CASSSGTHSNYGYTF. DNA of the CDR3: TGTGCCAGCAGCTCCGGGACACACTCTAACTATGGCTACACCTTC.

This clonotype came up many times. This rearrangement joins TRBV20-1 to TRBJ1-5; 8 bases map to TRBD1. This CDR3 is built from 15 residues. Trimming took 0 bases from V and 6 from J; bases not matched to a gene: 7. Germline assignment: CDR1 DFQATT and CDR2 SNEGSKA (reference sequence). The CDR3 sequence is CSARDAAGGGQPQHF. For the CDR3, the DNA is TGCAGTGCTAGAGATGCGGCAGGGGGCGGTCAGCCCCAGCATTTT.

This clonotype was counted ten times or more. The rearrangement links TRBV20-1 to TRBJ2-2; TRBD2 aligns across 9 bases. The CDR3 runs 14 residues. CDR1 and CDR2 (germline): DFQATT, SNEGSKA (reference sequence). V was clipped by 4 bases and J by 4 bases; unmatched bases: 4. The CDR3 spells CSATSGMGTGELFF. The CDR3 nucleotides read TGCAGTGCTACTAGCGGGATGGGCACCGGGGAGCTGTTTTTT.

This clonotype came up many times. The V gene is TRBV11-1, the J gene TRBJ1-1; 7 positions match TRBD1. Germline values: CDR1 SGHAT, CDR2 FQDESV (reference sequence). CDR3 size: 16 residues. Unmatched junction bases numbered 10, after V lost 4 bases and J lost 2 bases. CDR3 sequence reads: CASSSPGTAVNTEAFF. DNA of the CDR3: TGTGCCAGCAGCTCTCCTGGGACAGCAGTTAACACTGAAGCTTTCTTT.